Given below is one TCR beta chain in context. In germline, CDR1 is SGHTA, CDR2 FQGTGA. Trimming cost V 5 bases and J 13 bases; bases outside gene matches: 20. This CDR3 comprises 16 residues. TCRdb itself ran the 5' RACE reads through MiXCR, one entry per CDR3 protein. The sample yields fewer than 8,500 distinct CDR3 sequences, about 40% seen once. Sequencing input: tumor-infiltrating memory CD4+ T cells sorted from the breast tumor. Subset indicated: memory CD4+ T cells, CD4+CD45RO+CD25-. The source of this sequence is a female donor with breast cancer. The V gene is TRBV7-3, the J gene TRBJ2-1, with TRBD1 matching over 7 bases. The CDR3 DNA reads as TGTGCCAGCAGCACGCGAGGGGGCAGGTCCTACAATAAACAGTTCTTC. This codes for CASSTRGGRSYNKQFF.